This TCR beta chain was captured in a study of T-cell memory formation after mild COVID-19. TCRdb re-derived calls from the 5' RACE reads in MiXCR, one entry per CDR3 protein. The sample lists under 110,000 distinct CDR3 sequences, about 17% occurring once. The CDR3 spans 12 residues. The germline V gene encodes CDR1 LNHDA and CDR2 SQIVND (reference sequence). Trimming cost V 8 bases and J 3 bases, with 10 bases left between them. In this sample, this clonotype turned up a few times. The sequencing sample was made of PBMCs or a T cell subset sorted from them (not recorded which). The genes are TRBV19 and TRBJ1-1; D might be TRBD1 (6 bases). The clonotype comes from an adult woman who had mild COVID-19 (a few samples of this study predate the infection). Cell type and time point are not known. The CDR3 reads CASQQGDTEAFF. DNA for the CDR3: TGTGCCAGTCAACAGGGAGACACTGAAGCTTTCTTT.